What follows are 17 T cell receptor beta chains derived from one specimen sequenced in a study of blood T cells in healthy people across ages. Using a J-beta primer mix together with a sample-barcoded 5' primer, a second PCR was run for about 7 to 12 cycles. Via MiXCR, TCRdb re-called the 5' RACE reads, giving one row per CDR3 protein. Of 700,000 or so distinct CDR3 sequences detected, 20% to 25% appear once; the ten largest clones hold roughly 22%. Input material: blood. The receptors were sampled from a man aged 70 or older in good health.

About this clonotype itself: Germline and junction disagree at one end, which may indicate a read error. The V call is TRBV14, the J call TRBJ2-1, with TRBD2 identical over 11 bases. This CDR3 comprises 15 residues. Germline-derived CDR1 and CDR2 are SGHDN and FVKESK. CDR3 protein: CASNQQLAGANEQFF. Here the CDR3 DNA reads TGTGCCAGCAACCAACAACTAGCGGGGGCCAATGAGCAGTTCTTC.

This clonotype was counted between two and nine times. The chain employs TRBV20-1 and TRBJ2-1; 7 positions agree with TRBD2. The CDR3 spans 13 residues. Germline CDR1 DFQATT, CDR2 SNEGSKA (reference sequence). The V and J ends lost 5 bases and 6 bases, in that order; junction bases with no gene match: 7. CDR3 in amino acids: CSAPGTTSNEQFF. The DNA of the CDR3 is TGCAGTGCTCCCGGGACTACGAGCAATGAGCAGTTCTTC.

The rearrangement uses TRBV7-2 and TRBJ2-3; a weak D match, TRBD1 (5 bases). From germline, CDR1 is SGHTA and CDR2 FQGNSA. The CDR3 length is 15 residues. V was cut by 6 bases and J by 0 bases, with 13 bases left in between. The CDR3 is CASSRQYSSTDTQYF. The DNA of the CDR3 is TGTGCCAGCAGTCGACAGTACAGCAGCACAGATACGCAGTATTTT. The variable domain in full, completed from reference TRBV7-2 and TRBJ2-3, reads GAGVSQSPSNKVTEKGKDVELRCDPISGHTALYWYRQSLGQGLEFLIYFQGNSAPDKSGLPSDRFSAERTGGSVSTLTIQRTQQEDSAVYLCASSRQYSSTDTQYFGPGTRLTVL.

This clonotype was counted at least ten times. The chain carries TRBV6-5 and TRBJ1-1; D is possibly TRBD1 (5 bases). The CDR3 loop spans 13 amino acids. Between the trimmed V and J ends, which lost 6 bases and 0 bases, there was a span of 8 bases. CDR1 and CDR2 (germline): MNHEY, SVGAGI. The CDR3, as DNA: TGTGCCAGCAGGGTGACAGTGAACACTGAAGCTTTCTTT. Amino acids: CASRVTVNTEAFF.

This clonotype was observed a few times. This rearrangement joins TRBV5-1 to TRBJ1-2, with D unclear. The germline V gene has CDR1 SGHRS and CDR2 YFSETQ. Trimming removed 1 base from V and 7 bases from J, with 8 bases in between. This CDR3 region has 12 residues. CDR3 bases: TGCGCCAGCAGCTTGCTTTTCGCTGGCTACACCTTC. This gives the protein CASSLLFAGYTF. The complete variable domain, with remaining parts taken from reference TRBV5-1 and TRBJ1-2, reads KAGVTQTPRYLIKTRGQQVTLSCSPISGHRSVSWYQQTPGQGLQFLFEYFSETQRNKGNFPGRFSGRQFSNSRSEMNVSTLELGDSALYLCASSLLFAGYTFGSGTRLTVV.

This chain links TRBV20-1 with TRBJ2-5, with TRBD1 identical over 7 bases. Germline CDR1 and CDR2: DFQATT and SNEGSKA (reference sequence). V shed 5 bases, J shed 1 base, and the junction held 7 bases outside the gene matches. The CDR3 covers 14 residues. Written as DNA, the CDR3 is TGCAGTGCTGACCGGGACAGCCTCCAAGAGACCCAGTACTTC. This gives the protein CSADRDSLQETQYF.

The J gene is TRBJ2-5, the V gene TRBV12-3 or TRBV12-4; D is perhaps TRBD2 (5 bases). This CDR3 has 13 residues. The V and J ends lost 5 bases and 5 bases respectively, with 12 bases between them. The CDR3, as DNA: TGTGCCAGCAGTCGAGGTCCGGGGGAGACCCAGTACTTC. It is translated as CASSRGPGETQYF.

On this clonotype: The CDR3 does not end in the conserved phenylalanine or tryptophan, so this is likely a read error. The chain has TRBV12-3 or TRBV12-4 and TRBJ1-1; D is perhaps TRBD1 (6 bases). The CDR3 has 14 amino acids. CDR3 in amino acids: CASRLGGTNTEAFL. In nucleotides, the CDR3 is TGTGCCAGCAGATTAGGGGGTACGAACACTGAAGCTTTCCTT.

This clonotype was observed a few times. The chain employs TRBV20-1 and TRBJ1-2; TRBD1 might be the D (6 bases). Trimming stripped 6 bases from V and 3 bases from J, with 14 bases between. The CDR3 spans 13 residues. Germline lookup yields CDR1 DFQATT and CDR2 SNEGSKA (reference sequence). CDR3 amino acids: CSAQDRADYGYTF. In DNA, the CDR3 is TGCAGTGCCCAGGACAGAGCCGACTATGGCTACACCTTC.

The chain employs TRBV19 and TRBJ2-5, with 11 positions matching TRBD2. The tail of the sequence fits TRBJ2-1 better, so the J call may be wrong. Germline loops: CDR1 LNHDA, CDR2 SQIVND (reference sequence). The CDR3 extends over 17 amino acids. Here the CDR3 reads CASRSGLAELIDGEQFF. CDR3 DNA: TGTGCCAGTCGATCGGGACTAGCGGAGCTAATTGACGGTGAGCAGTTCTTC.

This clonotype was counted many times. The chain links TRBV10-3 to TRBJ2-5; 15 nucleotides match TRBD2. This CDR3 contains 19 residues. The germline V gene encodes CDR1 ENHRY and CDR2 SYGVKD. Germline trimming cut 5 bases from V and 4 bases from J; bases unmatched to any gene: 14. The DNA for the CDR3 is TGTGCCATCAGTCGAAAAGGAGGAGGACTAGCGGGAGGGTTAGAGACCCAGTACTTC. It translates to CAISRKGGGLAGGLETQYF.

This chain uses TRBV5-1 with TRBJ1-4; 7 bases match TRBD1. With V trimmed by 1 base and J by 5 bases, 5 bases remained unmatched. CDR1 and CDR2 (germline): SGHRS, YFSETQ. The CDR3 consists of 15 residues. The CDR3 nucleotides are TGCGCCAGCAGCTTGATGGCAGGGGGGAATGAAAAACTGTTTTTT. Translated, it gives CASSLMAGGNEKLFF.

This clonotype showed up just a few times. One base away lies a much larger clone, so this may be a sequencing read error. The chain is built from TRBV5-1 and TRBJ2-3, with D hard to call. V was shortened by 0 bases and J by 4 bases, with 6 bases between the two germline ends. The CDR3 is 13 amino acids. CDR1 SGHRS and CDR2 YFSETQ come from the germline V gene. The CDR3 loop is CASSLERADTQYF. The CDR3 bases are TGCGCCAGCAGCTTGGAAAGGGCAGATACGCAGTATTTT.

This clonotype has more than one count but fewer than ten. The CDR3 DNA reads TGTGCCAGCAGCTTCGTGGGACAGGGTCGAGCTGAAGCTTTCTTT. Amino acids: CASSFVGQGRAEAFF. The chain joins TRBV7-9 to TRBJ1-1; 9 bases are a match to TRBD1. Germline CDR1 reads SEHNR; CDR2 reads FQNEAQ (reference sequence). The CDR3 is 15 residues long. The J segment lost 6 bases and the V segment lost 3 bases, leaving 8 bases of the junction unmatched.

The chain couples TRBV15 to TRBJ2-1; no firm D call. V lost 2 bases to trimming and J lost 0 bases, with 8 bases between them. This CDR3 contains 15 residues. The germline V gene encodes CDR1 LNHNV and CDR2 YYDKDF (reference sequence). The CDR3 coding sequence is TGTGCCACCAGCAGATGGGGAAGCTCCTACAATGAGCAGTTCTTC. This gives the protein CATSRWGSSYNEQFF.

The chain recombines TRBV20-1 with TRBJ2-3; D is possibly TRBD2 (5 bases). The CDR3 covers 11 residues. The V gene's germline CDR1 is DFQATT and CDR2 SNEGSKA (reference sequence). With 3 bases removed from V and 5 bases from J, the gap between germline ends came to 6 bases. The CDR3 DNA is TGCAGTGCTAGCGGAGGAGATACGCAGTATTTT. This sequence encodes CSASGGDTQYF.

This sequence joins TRBV27 and TRBJ2-5; 7 nucleotides align to TRBD2. The CDR3 runs 15 residues. V lost 5 bases and J lost 4; bases outside the gene matches: 10. Germline CDR1 and CDR2: MNHEY and SMNVEV (reference sequence). CDR3 nucleotide sequence: TGTGCCAGCAGTCTAACTCGACTAGCAGGAGAGACCCAGTACTTC. As protein: CASSLTRLAGETQYF.